The 5 T cell receptor beta chains reported below all come from one sample, sequenced in a study of human T cells and chemical hapten exposure. Each CDR3 protein is one row after TCRdb ran MiXCR on the RACE reads. Seen here are 200,000 to 300,000 distinct CDR3 sequences, 7.5% to 10% observed once, and the top ten hold roughly 2.5%. The time point: pre-sensitization, week 0. Treatment noted: therapeutic diphenylcyclopropenone sensitization with weekly scalp DPC. Specimen: whole blood, collected in connection with sensitization to the hapten diphenylcyclopropenone (DPC). These receptors were obtained from a woman in her 40s with alopecia areata. Some clones in this sample may be carry-over from other donors' samples.

This clonotype was picked up a small number of times. V gene TRBV29-1 combines with J gene TRBJ2-5, with D perhaps given as TRBD1 or TRBD2 (6 bases each). The CDR3 runs 14 residues. Trimming removed 4 bases from V and 5 bases from J, with 17 bases in between. CDR1 and CDR2 from the germline V gene are SQVTM and ANQGSEA. DNA of the CDR3: TGCAGCGTTGTTGGGAGTCAGGGGAGGGAGACCCAGTACTTC. Its translation: CSVVGSQGRETQYF.

This clonotype was recorded at least ten times. The V and J genes are TRBV28 and TRBJ2-3; 8 bases line up with TRBD2. V lost 2 bases and J lost 6; bases outside the gene matches: 10. Germline V lookup: CDR1 MDHEN, CDR2 SYDVKM. The CDR3 has 16 amino acids. The CDR3 spells CASSLVGGAGADTQYF. Written as DNA, the CDR3 is TGTGCCAGCAGTTTAGTTGGGGGAGCGGGAGCGGATACGCAGTATTTT. Using reference TRBV28 and TRBJ2-3 for the parts outside the CDR3, the full variable domain is DVKVTQSSRYLVKRTGEKVFLECVQDMDHENMFWYRQDPGLGLRLIYFSYDVKMKEKGDIPEGYSVSREKKERFSLILESASTNQTSMYLCASSLVGGAGADTQYFGPGTRLTVL.

The V and J genes are TRBV6-5 and TRBJ2-3, with D hard to call. This CDR3 has 13 amino acids. Germline-derived CDR1 and CDR2 are MNHEY and SVGAGI. V lost 0 bases and J 5 bases, leaving 6 bases between the germline ends. CDR3 sequence (DNA): TGTGCCAGCAGTTACTCGACTCTAGATACGCAGTATTTT. Amino acids: CASSYSTLDTQYF.

This clonotype was counted a few times. V usage is TRBV5-1 and J usage is TRBJ2-6; D possibly corresponds to TRBD2 (5 bases). V lost 4 bases and J lost 6, with 11 bases in between. The CDR3 has 14 residues. The germline V gene encodes CDR1 SGHRS and CDR2 YFSETQ. As DNA, the CDR3 is TGCGCCAGCAGCCCCGGGGATGCGGCCAACGTCCTGACTTTC. Protein: CASSPGDAANVLTF.

This clonotype occurred many times. The chain employs TRBV24-1 and TRBJ2-3; unclear D gene. The germline V gene has CDR1 KGHDR and CDR2 SFDVKD. The CDR3 is 12 amino acids. V lost 4 bases, J lost 8 bases, and 9 bases lay in between. CDR3 loop: CATSDPPGTQYF. The CDR3 DNA reads as TGTGCCACCAGTGACCCGCCGGGTACGCAGTATTTT.